This T cell receptor (beta chain) was profiled in a study of shared clonotypes between healthy human individuals. Across the study: Donors, aged 18 to 49, were a couple of women and three men. Study-level findings and limits: Estimated clonotype richness was generally higher in naive than memory subsets.

The method was immunoSEQ multiplex PCR; TCRdb's version includes in-frame clones alone and lacks a portion of them. Here the sample spans roughly 1,800,000 clones, about 95% being singletons. A note on this clone: The target antigen is unknown.

The CDR3 extends over 17 amino acids. Germline V gene lookup returns CDR1 MNHEY and CDR2 SMNVEV (reference sequence). V gave up 2 bases and J gave up 4 bases, with 20 bases separating them. The naive CD8 population came from CD45RO-negative cells selected for CCR7, without terminally differentiated effector memory CD45RA+ cells. The chain uses TRBV27 and TRBJ1-1, with D unclear. What was sequenced was naive CD8+ T cells sorted from blood. The clonotype comes from a man between 18 and 29 years old in good health. DNA for the CDR3: TGTGCCAGCAGTTTAGGTGAAATTGACGCGATGGGCACTGAAGCTTTCTTT. Amino acids: CASSLGEIDAMGTEAFF.